This T cell receptor (beta chain) was recovered during a study of T-cell memory formation after mild COVID-19. Researchers used 5'RACE with constant-segment primers to make TCR alpha and TCR beta cDNA libraries that carry sample barcodes and UMIs. TCRdb used MiXCR to reprocess the 5' RACE reads, holding one entry per CDR3 protein. This sample carries 280,000 or so distinct CDR3 sequences, approximately 8% of them seen once, and the ten largest clones take approximately 23%. Trimming at V came to 2 bases and at J to 4 bases, leaving 6 bases not matched to a gene. The CDR3 covers 16 residues. Germline CDR1 and CDR2: MNHEY and SVGAGI.

The chain is built from TRBV6-5 and TRBJ1-1, with TRBD1 identical over 11 bases. Sequenced input: PBMCs or a T cell subset sorted from them (not recorded which). The sequence came from a young man who had mild COVID-19 (a few samples of this study predate the infection). Cell type and time point are not known. CDR3 sequence: CASSYQRGTGGTEAFF. In DNA form, the CDR3 reads TGTGCCAGCAGTTACCAACGAGGGACAGGGGGCACTGAAGCTTTCTTT.